The 18 T cell receptor beta chains reported below all come from one sample, sequenced in a study of blood T cell repertoires in COVID-19 (dated by TCRdb to the early 2020s). Receptor libraries were prepared by the immunoSEQ multiplex PCR assay. This is the immuneACCESS table as TCRdb keeps it, with only in-frame sequences that have V and J called. A part of the clones is gone; compared with another copy, unresolved V genes explain less than half, and the rest is unexplained. The sample data list roughly 150,000 clones, and roughly 90% of these were observed just once. The ten largest clones represent 3% to 4% of the sample. Sequences were obtained from peripheral blood. The receptors shown here come from a woman in her 70s with acute or convalescent COVID-19.

The rearrangement joins TRBV10-1 to TRBJ1-2, with D possibly matching TRBD1 (5 bases). The germline V gene encodes CDR1 WNHNN and CDR2 SYGVQD (reference sequence). V was shortened by 3 bases and J by 4 bases, with 9 bases between the two germline ends. CDR3 length: 13 residues. Written as DNA, the CDR3 is TGCGCCAGCAGTGACCAGGGCGGCTATGGCTACACCTTC. Its protein product is CASSDQGGYGYTF.

V and J are TRBV28 and TRBJ2-1; D gene uncertain. This CDR3 has 14 residues. Germline assignment: CDR1 MDHEN and CDR2 SYDVKM. Trimming removed 6 bases at V and 5 bases at J, with 14 bases between. The CDR3 protein is CASSPRSPHNEQFF. The CDR3 nucleotides are TGTGCCAGCAGCCCCAGGTCCCCTCACAATGAGCAGTTCTTC.

The rearrangement links TRBV9 to TRBJ1-1; D may be TRBD1 (5 bases). CDR3 size: 15 residues. CDR1 is SGDLS, CDR2 YYNGEE, per germline. V shed 0 bases and J shed 3 bases, with 12 bases lying between them. The CDR3 protein is CASSVGEGIYTEAFF. Written as DNA, the CDR3 is TGTGCCAGCAGCGTAGGGGAGGGGATTTACACTGAAGCTTTCTTT.

V is TRBV30 and J is TRBJ1-6, with TRBD1 matching over 8 bases. The V and J ends lost 1 base and 9 bases, in that order; junction bases with no gene match: 8. This CDR3 region has 15 residues. Germline V gene data show CDR1 as GTSNPN and CDR2 as SVGIG (reference sequence). The CDR3 nucleotides read TGTGCCTGGAGTGCCGGGCGGCAGGGGGCTTCACCCCTCCACTTT. The encoded protein is CAWSAGRQGASPLHF.

The chain carries TRBV4-3 and TRBJ1-6; no clear D. Germline CDR1 reads LGHNA; CDR2 reads YSLEER. The CDR3 contains 15 residues. Between the trimmed V and J ends, which lost 5 bases and 9 bases, there was a span of 17 bases. The CDR3 DNA reads as TGCGCCAGCAGCGAGGGCGTGGGGAGCGTTTCACCCCTCCACTTT. Protein product: CASSEGVGSVSPLHF.

The chain combines TRBV12-1 with TRBJ2-1; the table calls TRBD2, which could not be checked here. TRBV12-1 corresponds to a pseudogene. The CDR3 is 17 amino acids. The CDR3 coding sequence is TGTGCCAGCAGCCCGGGACTAGCGGGGGACCTCTACAATGAGCAGTTCTTC. It is translated as CASSPGLAGDLYNEQFF.

About this clone itself: At one of its ends the junction is not consistent with the germline gene, which may arise from a read error. The chain employs TRBV7-8 and TRBJ2-7; 11 nucleotides align to TRBD2. Germline values: CDR1 SGHVS, CDR2 FQNEAQ. CDR3 length: 18 residues. Here the CDR3 reads CASSLEARLAGRLYEQYF. In DNA form, the CDR3 reads TGTGCCAGCAGTTTAGAGGCCCGACTAGCGGGACGACTCTACGAGCAGTACTTC.

This sequence joins TRBV9 and TRBJ2-3; the D gene is possibly TRBD2 (5 bases). The CDR3 sequence is 15 residues long. CDR1 and CDR2 from the germline V gene are SGDLS and YYNGEE. Trimming left V 2 bases short and J 0 bases short, with 10 bases between. In nucleotides, the CDR3 is TGTGCCAGCAGCGTCGCTAGCACGAGCACAGATACGCAGTATTTT. Its protein is CASSVASTSTDTQYF.

This chain connects TRBV29-1 to TRBJ1-5; D possibly corresponds to TRBD1 (5 bases). V was pared by 6 bases and J by 2 bases, with 11 bases between. Germline assignment: CDR1 SQVTM and CDR2 ANQGSEA. The CDR3 totals 13 residues. CDR3 residues: CSVERGCNQPQHF. In DNA form, the CDR3 reads TGCAGCGTCGAAAGGGGTTGCAATCAGCCCCAGCATTTT.

V gene TRBV18 combines with J gene TRBJ2-5; 8 bases agree with TRBD2. The CDR3 is made up of 16 amino acids. Germline trimming cut 3 bases from V and 3 bases from J; bases unmatched to any gene: 9. CDR1 is KGHSH, CDR2 LQKENI, per germline. The CDR3 region has the DNA TGTGCCAGCTCACCTAAGACTAGCGCACAAAAAGAGACCCAGTACTTC. It is translated as CASSPKTSAQKETQYF.

The chain combines TRBV11-2 with TRBJ2-2; a possible D gene is TRBD1 (6 bases). The CDR3 is 14 amino acids. The germline CDR1 and CDR2 sequences are SGHAT and FQNNGV. Trimming took off 7 bases at V and 4 bases at J, with 13 bases between the two ends. CDR3 coding DNA: TGTGCCAGCAAGCAGGGGTTTGGCACCGGGGAGCTGTTTTTT. Its protein is CASKQGFGTGELFF.

This clone was observed a few times. The genes are TRBV7-9 and TRBJ1-5; 8 bases match TRBD1. Germline lookup yields CDR1 SEHNR and CDR2 FQNEAQ (reference sequence). V lost 2 bases to trimming and J lost 4 bases; unmatched junction nucleotides: 16. The CDR3 runs to 19 residues. CDR3 nucleotides: TGTGCCAGCAGCTTAAAACCCCGTAGTCCCAGGGGGCAAAATCAGCCCCAGCATTTT. Translating gives CASSLKPRSPRGQNQPQHF. Full variable domain (missing parts from reference TRBV7-9 and TRBJ1-5): DTGVSQNPRHKITKRGQNVTFRCDPISEHNRLYWYRQTLGQGPEFLTYFQNEAQLEKSRLLSDRFSAERPKGSFSTLEIQRTEQGDSAMYLCASSLKPRSPRGQNQPQHFGDGTRLSIL.

The chain carries TRBV7-2 and TRBJ2-3; a weak D match, TRBD1 (7 bases). The germline gives CDR1 SGHTA, CDR2 FQGNSA. V was shortened by 5 bases and J by 4 bases, with 19 bases between the two germline ends. CDR3 length equals 16 residues. The CDR3 region is CASSTQGGRVADTQYF. CDR3 coding DNA: TGTGCCAGCAGCACGCAGGGGGGCAGGGTGGCAGATACGCAGTATTTT.

The J gene is TRBJ1-1, the V gene TRBV28; weak D call: TRBD1 (5 bases). The CDR3 runs to 14 residues. V was clipped by 4 bases and J by 2 bases, with 11 bases between them. Germline-derived CDR1 and CDR2 are MDHEN and SYDVKM. The CDR3 DNA is TGTGCCAGCAGTTCTCCCGGGACTAACACTGAAGCTTTCTTT. This translates into CASSSPGTNTEAFF. Variable domain in full (rest from reference TRBV28 and TRBJ1-1): DVKVTQSSRYLVKRTGEKVFLECVQDMDHENMFWYRQDPGLGLRLIYFSYDVKMKEKGDIPEGYSVSREKKERFSLILESASTNQTSMYLCASSSPGTNTEAFFGQGTRLTVV.

The V call is TRBV4-2, the J call TRBJ1-2, with D possibly matching TRBD1 (5 bases). There are 14 residues in the CDR3. In germline, CDR1 is LGHNA, CDR2 YNFKEQ. V lost 1 base to trimming and J lost 4 bases, with 10 bases between them. The CDR3 DNA reads as TGTGCCAGCAGCCAAGGCGGGACTTCCTATGGCTACACCTTC. Encoded protein: CASSQGGTSYGYTF.

This chain joins TRBV6-2 or TRBV6-3 and TRBJ1-2, with a weak D call TRBD1 (6 bases). CDR1 is MNHEY and CDR2 is SVGEGT in the germline V gene. The CDR3 is 14 residues long. Trimming took off 6 bases at V and 6 bases at J, with 17 bases between the two ends. The CDR3 loop is CASSLMTGLHGYTF. CDR3 nucleotides: TGTGCCAGCAGCCTTATGACAGGACTTCATGGCTACACCTTC.

The chain has TRBV1 and TRBJ1-2; TRBD1 reflects the table's D call only, with no check against the DNA. TRBV1 is tagged as a pseudogene. This CDR3 region has 15 residues. The DNA for the CDR3 is TGCACCAGCAGCCAGGCCCCCCCCCGTTCCTATGGCTACACCTTC. Residues: CTSSQAPPRSYGYTF.

The chain has TRBV28 and TRBJ2-3, with D unclear. The CDR3 covers 12 residues. Trimming took off 5 bases at V and 1 base at J, with 4 bases between the two ends. The germline V gene has CDR1 MDHEN and CDR2 SYDVKM. The CDR3 DNA reads TGTGCCAGCAGTCAGGGCACAGATACGCAGTATTTT. Protein: CASSQGTDTQYF.